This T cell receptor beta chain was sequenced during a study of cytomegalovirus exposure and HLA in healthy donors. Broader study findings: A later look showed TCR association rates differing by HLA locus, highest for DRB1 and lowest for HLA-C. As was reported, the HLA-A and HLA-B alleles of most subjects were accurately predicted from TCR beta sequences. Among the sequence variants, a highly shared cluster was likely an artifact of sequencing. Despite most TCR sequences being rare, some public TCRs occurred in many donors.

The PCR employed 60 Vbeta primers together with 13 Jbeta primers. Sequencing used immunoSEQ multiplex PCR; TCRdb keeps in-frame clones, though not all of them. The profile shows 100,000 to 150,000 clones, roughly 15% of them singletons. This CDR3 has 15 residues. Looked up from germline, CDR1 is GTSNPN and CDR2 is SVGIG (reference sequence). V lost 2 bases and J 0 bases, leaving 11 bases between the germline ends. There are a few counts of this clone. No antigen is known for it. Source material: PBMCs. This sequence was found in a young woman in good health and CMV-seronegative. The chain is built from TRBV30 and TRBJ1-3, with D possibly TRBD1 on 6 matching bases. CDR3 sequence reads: CAWSPGEFSGNTIYF. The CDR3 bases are TGTGCCTGGAGTCCAGGGGAGTTCTCTGGAAACACCATATATTTT.